This T cell receptor (beta chain) was retrieved from a study of blood T cell repertoires in COVID-19 (dated by TCRdb to 2018 to 2021). The study in broad terms: The collaborator samples originated in the United States, Italy and Spain and spanned the acute and convalescent phases of COVID-19. The samples were drawn from the first 160 participants of the ongoing ImmuneRACE study and from more than 1,000 subjects provided by 6 global collaborators. A de-identified subject ID, COVID-19 status, age in years and sex were almost always included in the sample metadata. Subjects who had been exposed to COVID-19, were actively infected with it, or had recovered from it provided the deeply sampled blood TCRbeta repertoires that made up the dataset. The material from the prospective study consisted of cDNA or gDNA derived from T cells, B-cell-depleted T cells, or PBMCs. A freely available public database, intended as a resource for researchers studying the immune response to SARS-CoV-2, is where the repertoires were released. Where HLA class I and class II types were available, the types were taken from metadata supplied by the sample provider, not from assay-based typing.

TCRbeta CDR3 regions were amplified from genomic DNA by means of the immunoSEQ Assay, a bias-controlled multiplex PCR. As for the original processing: Within the assay, amplification of reference gene primers was used to estimate how many nucleated cells each sample contained. To quantify the absolute abundance of each unique TCRbeta CDR3 rearrangement, sequence reads were collapsed and filtered. For each sample, productive Simpson clonality was calculated by taking the square root of Simpson's diversity index across productive rearrangements. TCRdb carries this immuneACCESS record with in-frame sequences only. Its versions omit some clonotypes, under half of them owing to an unresolved V gene in the studies checked, with the rest unexplained. The V and J calls and clone size are taken from that table; D and trimming were inferred from the DNA. For this sample there are about 170,000 clones; approximately 86% appear just once. In total, the top ten clones hold 2% to 3% of the sample.

There are 13 amino acids in the CDR3, from cysteine to phenylalanine inclusive. Only the CDR3 DNA is retained, 39 bases long and in frame from the first base. The germline ends are 17 bases apart after V is trimmed by 7 bases and J by 8 bases. The germline V gene supplies CDR1 MDHEN and CDR2 SYDVKM. The full study reports these points: The quantity of clinical and demographic metadata differed by source and by participant and was supplied without curation.

A note on this clone: It has no known antigen specificity. No quality values exist for individual bases; no much larger clone is one base distant.

One collaborating source in Seattle enrolled patients while the patients were actively infected and followed the patients over time throughout the course of disease. Each collaborating institution followed its own protocols to collect whole blood in K2EDTA tubes. For TCRbeta analysis, collaborator samples were shipped as frozen whole blood, as isolated PBMCs, or as DNA extracted from either sample type. Recombination connected TRBV28 to TRBJ1-2; the D gene is perhaps TRBD1, on 6 matching bases. This clonotype was obtained from an elderly woman with COVID-19, enrolled during active disease. What was sequenced was peripheral blood. The nucleotide sequence reads as follows: TGTGCCAGCACCCCGGACAGCTTGCTCGGCTACACCTTC. It specifies CASTPDSLLGYTF.